A single sample is the source of the 16 T cell receptor beta chains below, sequenced in a study of T cells expressing NK-cell markers. TCRdb processed the 5' RACE reads again and assigns one entry to each CDR3 protein, with no DNA. Its clone listing holds some 280,000 distinct CDR3 sequences. The sample was blood T cells: a sorted CD56 or NKG2C T cell subset, CD4+ or CD8+ T cells, or bulk PBMC T cells (not recorded which). The receptors were gathered from a man aged 18 to 29 in good health.

The chain couples TRBV12-3 or TRBV12-4 to TRBJ2-1; TCRdb gives TRBD2 as the D gene, but with no DNA this cannot be confirmed. CDR3 length equals 13 residues. The CDR3 sequence is CAIGRAGYNEQFF.

V usage is TRBV29-1 and J usage is TRBJ2-1; checking the TCRdb D call of TRBD1 is not possible without DNA. Germline CDR1 is SQVTM and CDR2 is ANQGSEA. This CDR3 comprises 11 residues. CDR3 protein: CGTDSYNEQFF.

The chain couples TRBV27 to TRBJ2-5; TCRdb indicates TRBD2, and absent DNA this call remains unverified. This CDR3 has 14 amino acids. The germline gives CDR1 MNHEY, CDR2 SMNVEV (reference sequence). The CDR3 reads CASRVGTAQETQYF.

This chain joins TRBV20-1 and TRBJ2-7; without DNA, the TCRdb call of TRBD2 cannot be checked. Germline-derived CDR1 and CDR2 are DFQATT and SNEGSKA (reference sequence). This CDR3 has 13 amino acids. The CDR3 loop reads CSARTSGDYEQYF.

The J gene is TRBJ2-7, the V gene TRBV10-3; lacking DNA, the TRBD2 call made by TCRdb goes unchecked. Germline V lookup: CDR1 ENHRY, CDR2 SYGVKD. The length of the CDR3 is 13 residues. CDR3 residues: CATGGVSTYEQYF.

CDR3: CATSDARAGAHEQYF. The genes are TRBV24-1 and TRBJ2-7. The germline V gene has CDR1 KGHDR and CDR2 SFDVKD. This CDR3 region has 15 residues.

V is TRBV28 and J is TRBJ1-1. The germline V gene encodes CDR1 MDHEN and CDR2 SYDVKM. The length of the CDR3 is 12 residues. This CDR3 is CASSFSKHDAFF.

The V gene is TRBV12-3 or TRBV12-4, the J gene TRBJ2-1. This CDR3 is built from 14 residues. This CDR3 is CASGISGDYNEQFF.

The J gene is TRBJ1-2, the V gene TRBV6-5; TCRdb's D gene call, TRBD1, goes unchecked for lack of DNA. The CDR3 loop spans 14 amino acids. The germline gives CDR1 MNHEY, CDR2 SVGAGI. CDR3 in amino acids: CASSYPRGLGGYTF.

This sequence joins TRBV7-9 and TRBJ1-1; the TCRdb call, TRBD1, lacks DNA for checking. Germline loops: CDR1 SEHNR, CDR2 FQNEAQ (reference sequence). The length of the CDR3 is 13 residues. This CDR3 reads CASSRGQGTEAFF.

V gene TRBV9 combines with J gene TRBJ2-5; with no DNA, the TCRdb D assignment of TRBD1 cannot be verified. The CDR3 contains 15 residues. Germline lookup yields CDR1 SGDLS and CDR2 YYNGEE. CDR3 loop: CASSPGGGGGETQYF.

This rearrangement joins TRBV7-2 to TRBJ2-1; the TRBD2 assignment by TCRdb is unverifiable without DNA. Looked up from germline, CDR1 is SGHTA and CDR2 is FQGNSA. The CDR3 runs to 14 residues. The CDR3 reads CASSLDTSYNEQFF.

The chain uses TRBV7-2 and TRBJ2-1. The CDR3 spans 13 residues. In germline, CDR1 is SGHTA, CDR2 FQGNSA. The CDR3 loop reads CASSLVLQVEQFF.

This sequence joins TRBV29-1 and TRBJ2-6; TCRdb designates TRBD1, a call that cannot be tested without DNA. The CDR3 contains 16 residues. CDR1 SQVTM and CDR2 ANQGSEA come from the germline V gene. The CDR3 protein is CSVLGQISSGANVLTF.

The V call is TRBV5-1, the J call TRBJ2-1. The germline V gene has CDR1 SGHRS and CDR2 YFSETQ. This CDR3 has 15 amino acids. The CDR3 here is CASSLGPRGYNEQFF.

The CDR3 loop reads CASSLGSMAKNIQYF. V and J are TRBV7-2 and TRBJ2-4. Germline CDR1 reads SGHTA; CDR2 reads FQGNSA. The CDR3 is 15 amino acids.